These T cell receptor beta chains were read from a single sample in a study of blood T cell repertoires in COVID-19. Only in-frame clones appear in the TCRdb table, and some are missing; sequencing was by immunoSEQ multiplex PCR. Here the sample spans approximately 280,000 clones, around 88% being singletons. The specimen sequenced was PBMCs or T cells enriched from blood (not recorded which). Receptors were obtained from a middle-aged woman who had recovered from COVID-19. CDR3s include the opening cysteine and the closing phenylalanine or tryptophan. D genes are given only for firm matches. A clone size is listed for some rows: how often the clone was seen (once, few, many), or a class if it is expanded.

D	V	J	size	DNA	CDR3
NA	TRBV12-3/TRBV12-4	TRBJ2-3	NA	TGTGCCAGCAAGCAGACCGGGGGAGATACGCAGTATTTT	CASKQTGGDTQYF
NA	TRBV19	TRBJ1-2	few	TGTGCCAGTACCCAAACGCGGGGTGACTATGGCTACACCTTC	CASTQTRGDYGYTF
NA	TRBV7-2	TRBJ2-1	NA	TGTGCCAGCAGCTTAGGTAGTCTGAATGAGCAGTTCTTC	CASSLGSLNEQFF
TRBD1	TRBV19	TRBJ1-1	NA	TGTGCCAGTATGGACAGGGGGCGGTCGGCTTTCTTT	CASMDRGRSAFF
TRBD2	TRBV14	TRBJ2-1	NA	TGTGCCAGCAGCCAAGGTCTTCTAGCGGGATCGTACAATGAGCAGTTCTTC	CASSQGLLAGSYNEQFF
NA	TRBV11-2	TRBJ1-3	NA	TGTGCCAGCAGCTTACTACTGATGGGAAACACCATATATTTT	CASSLLLMGNTIYF
NA	TRBV4-1	TRBJ2-7	once	TGCGCCAGCAGCCAAGAACAGACAGGCATTCCCTACGAGCAGTACTTC	CASSQEQTGIPYEQYF
TRBD2	TRBV5-1	TRBJ2-1	NA	TGCGCCAGCAGCGGCGGGACTAGCGGGAATTCCTACAATGAGCAGTTCTTC	CASSGGTSGNSYNEQFF
TRBD2	TRBV28	TRBJ2-1	NA	TGTGCCAGCGGTGGGTCCGGGAGGGCCCTCAATGAGCAGTTCTTC	CASGGSGRALNEQFF
NA	TRBV5-6	TRBJ2-7	once	TGTGCCAGCAGCCGCGGCACAGCGGCCTCCTACGAGCAGTACTTC	CASSRGTAASYEQYF
NA	TRBV2	TRBJ1-6	once	TGTGCCAGCAGTGACGTCAATTCACCCCTCCACTTT	CASSDVNSPLHF
TRBD2	TRBV7-2	TRBJ2-2	NA	TGTGCCAGCAGCGGAGGGGATATAGCGGGAGTCACCGGGGAGCTGTTTTTT	CASSGGDIAGVTGELFF
NA	TRBV7-9	TRBJ2-7	once	TGTGCCAGCAGCCAACGGGGGAGCTCCTACGAGCAGTACTTC	CASSQRGSSYEQYF
TRBD1	TRBV5-5	TRBJ2-3	NA	TGTGCCAGCAGCTTGGACAGGGGGACCACAGATACGCAGTATTTT	CASSLDRGTTDTQYF
NA	TRBV7-2	TRBJ1-5	NA	TGTGCCAGCAGCCTGACAGACATTAGCAATCAGCCCCAGCATTTT	CASSLTDISNQPQHF
TRBD1	TRBV27	TRBJ2-7	NA	TGTGCCAGCAGCCTCCGGGACAGGGGTCCCAACGAGCAGTACTTC	CASSLRDRGPNEQYF
TRBD2	TRBV3-1/TRBV3-2	TRBJ2-1	few	TGTGCCAGCAGCCAAGGCGTTAGCGGGAGAAACAATGAGCAGTTCTTC	CASSQGVSGRNNEQFF
TRBD1	TRBV14	TRBJ1-1	NA	TGTGCCAGCAGCGGACAGGGGGCCTGGGCTTTCTTT	CASSGQGAWAFF
NA	TRBV9	TRBJ1-6	NA	TGTGCCAGCAGCGTAGGTCCCGGGGGGAATTCACCCCTCCACTTT	CASSVGPGGNSPLHF
TRBD2	TRBV24-1	TRBJ2-5	NA	TGTGCCACCAGTGATTTTGGGGAGGGTCCCCAAGAGACCCAGTACTTC	CATSDFGEGPQETQYF
TRBD1	TRBV29-1	TRBJ1-4	NA	TGCAGCGTTCGGACAGGGATAACAACTAATGAAAAACTGTTTTTT	CSVRTGITTNEKLFF
NA	TRBV5-6	TRBJ2-7	NA	TGTGCCAGCAGCCAAACGGACACCTACCTAGACTACGAGCAGTACTTC	CASSQTDTYLDYEQYF
NA	TRBV7-3	TRBJ2-3	NA	TGTGCCAGCAGCTTAAATTTCGCAGATACGCAGTATTTT	CASSLNFADTQYF
NA	TRBV11-2	TRBJ1-5	NA	TGTGCCAGCAGCGTTGCGTATAGCAATCAGCCCCAGCATTTT	CASSVAYSNQPQHF
NA	TRBV2	TRBJ1-6	NA	TGTGCCAGCAGTGACCCTCCGACCGGGAGGGATTCACCCCTCCACTTT	CASSDPPTGRDSPLHF
TRBD1	TRBV11-3	TRBJ1-1	once	TGTGCCAGCGCCGCGACAGGGGGGGCTGAAGCTTTCTTT	CASAATGGAEAFF
NA	TRBV7-9	TRBJ2-2	NA	TGTGCCAGCAGCACGCGTCAGGGCGGCACCGGGGAGCTGTTTTTT	CASSTRQGGTGELFF
NA	TRBV27	TRBJ2-7	once	TGTGCCAGCAGTTCACGACAGGCCCTGGGGGAGCAGTACTTC	CASSSRQALGEQYF
TRBD1	TRBV30	TRBJ1-2	NA	TGTGCCTGGAGTGGGACAGGCTATGGCTACACCTTC	CAWSGTGYGYTF
TRBD2	TRBV27	TRBJ2-2	NA	TGTGCCAGCAGTCCTCCCCGAATAGCGGGTCCCGGGGAGCTGTTTTTT	CASSPPRIAGPGELFF
NA	TRBV28	TRBJ1-3	once	TGTGCCAGCAGTTATCTGGGCTGGTCCTCTGGAAACACCATATATTTT	CASSYLGWSSGNTIYF
NA	TRBV7-9	TRBJ1-3	NA	TGTGCCAGCAGCCCACAGGGAAACACCATATATTTT	CASSPQGNTIYF
TRBD1	TRBV5-1	TRBJ1-4	NA	TGCGCCAGCAGCCCCCGGGACAGCCATAATGAAAAACTGTTTTTT	CASSPRDSHNEKLFF
TRBD2	TRBV25-1	TRBJ2-7	NA	TGTGCCAGCAGTGAATGGGGGACTAGCGGGACCTACGAGCAGTACTTC	CASSEWGTSGTYEQYF
NA	TRBV27	TRBJ2-3	once	TGTGCCAGCACCCCCCCGGCGGAGGATTCAGATACGCAGTATTTT	CASTPPAEDSDTQYF
NA	TRBV7-2	TRBJ2-2	NA	TGTGCCAGCAGCTTAGTTCCGGGACTCTTGAACACCGGGGAGCTGTTTTTT	CASSLVPGLLNTGELFF
TRBD2	TRBV4-1	TRBJ2-3	NA	TGCGCCAGCAGCCAACCTGGACTAGCGGGAGGTCGGTTGCGAGCAGATACGCAGTATTTT	CASSQPGLAGGRLRADTQYF
NA	TRBV27	TRBJ1-5	NA	TGTGCCAGCAGTTTGAGACAGCGAAATCAGCCCCAGCATTTT	CASSLRQRNQPQHF
NA	TRBV28	TRBJ1-3	NA	TGTGCCAGCAGCTCTACAGGGATCTCTGGAAACACCATATATTTT	CASSSTGISGNTIYF
TRBD2	TRBV7-8	TRBJ2-1	NA	TGTGCCAGCAGCTCGTTCCCCAGGGGAGCGGGAGAATGGGGTGAGCAGTTCTTC	CASSSFPRGAGEWGEQFF
TRBD2	TRBV28	TRBJ2-7	NA	TGTGCCAGCAGTTTAGGCCTAGCGGGAGCCGAGCAGTACTTC	CASSLGLAGAEQYF
TRBD1	TRBV4-3	TRBJ1-2	NA	TGCGCCAGCAGCCAAAACGACAGGGTAGGCGGCTACACCTTC	CASSQNDRVGGYTF
NA	TRBV27	TRBJ2-1	NA	TGTGCCAGCAGTTCCAGCCCAGGGCCTTCCTACAATGAGCAGTTCTTC	CASSSSPGPSYNEQFF
NA	TRBV20-1	TRBJ2-5	NA	TGCAGTGCTAGCACTCTCGAGACCCAGTACTTC	CSASTLETQYF
TRBD1	TRBV15	TRBJ1-5	NA	TGTGCCACCGGGGGAGACAGGGGGCTGAATCAGCCCCAGCATTTT	CATGGDRGLNQPQHF